These T cell receptor beta chains were read from a single sample in a study of cytomegalovirus exposure and HLA in healthy donors. TCRdb's table, derived via immunoSEQ multiplex PCR, lists solely in-frame clones and lacks some. The data hold more than 45,000 clones, with 80% to 85% observed a single time. Sequencing input: PBMCs. The source is a man aged 25 to 45 in good health and CMV-seronegative. Each CDR3 is given with its conserved first and last residue. D genes are given only for firm matches. Size is stated for part of the rows, as once, few or many counts, or as a class when the clone is expanded.

j_call,d_call,v_call,clone_size,cdr3_aa,cdr3_nt
TRBJ2-3,TRBD1,TRBV4-3,.,CASSRTGGDRTDTQYF,TGCGCCAGCAGCCGGACAGGTGGCGATCGCACAGATACGCAGTATTTT
TRBJ2-1,TRBD2,TRBV7-8,.,CASSTRLARINEQFF,TGTGCCAGCAGCACCCGACTAGCGAGAATCAATGAGCAGTTCTTC
TRBJ2-7,.,TRBV29-1,few,CSVEVDTVYEQYF,TGCAGCGTCGAAGTCGATACAGTTTACGAGCAGTACTTC
TRBJ1-3,.,TRBV28,.,CASSASRGIGGGPGNTIYF,TGTGCCAGCAGCGCCTCCCGGGGGATCGGGGGGGGGCCTGGAAACACCATATATTTT
TRBJ2-2,.,TRBV5-7,.,CASSLVGVYTGELFF,TGTGCCAGCAGCTTGGTAGGGGTCTACACCGGGGAGCTGTTTTTT
TRBJ2-7,TRBD2,TRBV5-4,.,CASSLGGGNGIEQYF,TGTGCCAGCAGCTTGGGCGGGGGGAATGGTATCGAGCAGTACTTC
TRBJ2-7,TRBD1,TRBV10-3,.,CAISAGTVSYGQYF,TGTGCCATCAGCGCCGGGACAGTCTCCTACGGGCAGTACTTC
TRBJ1-2,.,TRBV20-1,.,CSAGGSRGYTF,TGCAGTGCCGGAGGAAGCCGCGGCTACACCTTC
TRBJ1-1,.,TRBV11-2,few,CASSLTQNTEAFF,TGTGCCAGCAGCTTAACACAGAACACTGAAGCTTTCTTT
TRBJ2-7,TRBD1,TRBV18,.,CASSSGQGYEQYF,TGTGCCAGCTCAAGCGGACAGGGGTACGAGCAGTACTTC
TRBJ1-2,.,TRBV7-8,few,CASSLVTGGGYTF,TGTGCCAGCAGCTTAGTTACGGGGGGCGGCTACACCTTC
TRBJ1-1,.,TRBV19,.,CASTDALTGYTEAFF,TGTGCCAGTACCGATGCCCTGACAGGCTACACTGAAGCTTTCTTT